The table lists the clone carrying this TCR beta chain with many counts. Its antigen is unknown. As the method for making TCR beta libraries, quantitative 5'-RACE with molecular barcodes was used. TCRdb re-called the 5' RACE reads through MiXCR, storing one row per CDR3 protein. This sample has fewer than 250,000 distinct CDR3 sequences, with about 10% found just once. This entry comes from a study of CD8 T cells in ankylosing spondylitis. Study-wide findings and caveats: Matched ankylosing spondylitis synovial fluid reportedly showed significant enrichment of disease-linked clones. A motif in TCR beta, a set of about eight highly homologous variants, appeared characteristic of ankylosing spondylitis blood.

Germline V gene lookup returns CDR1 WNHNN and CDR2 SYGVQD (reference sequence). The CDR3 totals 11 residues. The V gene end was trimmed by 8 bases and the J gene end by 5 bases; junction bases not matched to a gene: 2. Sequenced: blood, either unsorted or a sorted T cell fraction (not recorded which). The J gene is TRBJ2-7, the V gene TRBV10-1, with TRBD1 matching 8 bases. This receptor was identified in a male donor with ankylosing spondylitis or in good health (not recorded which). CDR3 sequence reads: CASGQGNEQYF. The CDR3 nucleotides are TGCGCCAGCGGACAGGGCAACGAGCAGTACTTC.